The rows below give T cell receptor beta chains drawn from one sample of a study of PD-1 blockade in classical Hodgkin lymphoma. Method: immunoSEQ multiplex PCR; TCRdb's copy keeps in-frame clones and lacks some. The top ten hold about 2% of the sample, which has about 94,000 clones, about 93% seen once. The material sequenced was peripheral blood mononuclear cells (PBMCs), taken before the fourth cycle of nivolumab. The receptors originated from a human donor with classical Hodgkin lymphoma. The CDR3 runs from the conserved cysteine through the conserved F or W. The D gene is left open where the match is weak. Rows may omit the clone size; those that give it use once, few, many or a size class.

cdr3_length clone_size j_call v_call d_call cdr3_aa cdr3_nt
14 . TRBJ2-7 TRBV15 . CATSRDRSSYEQYF TGTGCCACCAGCAGAGACCGGAGCTCCTACGAGCAGTACTTC
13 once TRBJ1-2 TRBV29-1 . CSVEDRSDYGYTF TGCAGCGTGGAGGACAGATCGGACTATGGCTACACCTTC
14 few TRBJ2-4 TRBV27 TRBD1 CASSPGTGGGIQYF TGTGCCAGCAGTCCCGGGACAGGGGGCGGCATTCAGTACTTC
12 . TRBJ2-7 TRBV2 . CASRAQGYEQYF TGTGCCAGCAGAGCACAGGGTTACGAGCAGTACTTC
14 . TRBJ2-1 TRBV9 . CASSVSGNYNEQFF TGTGCCAGCAGCGTGAGCGGAAACTACAATGAGCAGTTCTTC
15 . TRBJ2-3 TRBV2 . CASTLEQISTDTQYF TGTGCCAGCACGTTGGAACAGATTAGCACAGATACGCAGTATTTT
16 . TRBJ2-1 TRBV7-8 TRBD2 CASSRRVAGVDNEQFF TGTGCCAGCAGCCGCCGGGTAGCGGGAGTTGACAATGAGCAGTTCTTC
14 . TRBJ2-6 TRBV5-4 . CASSLASGANVLTF TGTGCCAGCAGCTTGGCCTCTGGGGCCAACGTCCTGACTTTC
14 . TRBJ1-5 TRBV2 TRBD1 CASSANTGDQPQHF TGTGCCAGCAGCGCCAATACAGGGGATCAGCCCCAGCATTTT
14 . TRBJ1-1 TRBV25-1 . CASEARTKRTEAFF TGTGCCAGCGAGGCCAGGACGAAAAGAACTGAAGCTTTCTTT
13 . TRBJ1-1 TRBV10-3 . CAISESSVTEAFF TGTGCCATCAGTGAGTCGAGTGTAACTGAAGCTTTCTTT
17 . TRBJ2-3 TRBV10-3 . CAIRGTFAPPESDTQYF TGTGCCATCAGGGGCACGTTTGCCCCGCCCGAATCCGATACGCAGTATTTT
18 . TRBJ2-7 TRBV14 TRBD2 CASSDFPGLAGALREQYF TGTGCCAGCAGCGACTTTCCGGGACTAGCGGGAGCTCTTCGCGAGCAGTACTTC
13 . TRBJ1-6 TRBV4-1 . CASSRQYNSPLHF TGCGCCAGCAGCCGACAGTATAATTCACCCCTCCACTTT
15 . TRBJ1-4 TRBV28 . CASSPSGVPNEKLFF TGTGCCAGCAGTCCAAGTGGGGTACCTAATGAAAAACTGTTTTTT
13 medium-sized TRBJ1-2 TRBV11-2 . CASSSPRGNGYTF TGTGCCAGCAGCTCGCCCAGGGGTAATGGCTACACCTTC
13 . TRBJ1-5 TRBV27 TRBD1 CAAPGGGYQPQHF TGTGCCGCTCCAGGGGGAGGATATCAGCCCCAGCATTTT